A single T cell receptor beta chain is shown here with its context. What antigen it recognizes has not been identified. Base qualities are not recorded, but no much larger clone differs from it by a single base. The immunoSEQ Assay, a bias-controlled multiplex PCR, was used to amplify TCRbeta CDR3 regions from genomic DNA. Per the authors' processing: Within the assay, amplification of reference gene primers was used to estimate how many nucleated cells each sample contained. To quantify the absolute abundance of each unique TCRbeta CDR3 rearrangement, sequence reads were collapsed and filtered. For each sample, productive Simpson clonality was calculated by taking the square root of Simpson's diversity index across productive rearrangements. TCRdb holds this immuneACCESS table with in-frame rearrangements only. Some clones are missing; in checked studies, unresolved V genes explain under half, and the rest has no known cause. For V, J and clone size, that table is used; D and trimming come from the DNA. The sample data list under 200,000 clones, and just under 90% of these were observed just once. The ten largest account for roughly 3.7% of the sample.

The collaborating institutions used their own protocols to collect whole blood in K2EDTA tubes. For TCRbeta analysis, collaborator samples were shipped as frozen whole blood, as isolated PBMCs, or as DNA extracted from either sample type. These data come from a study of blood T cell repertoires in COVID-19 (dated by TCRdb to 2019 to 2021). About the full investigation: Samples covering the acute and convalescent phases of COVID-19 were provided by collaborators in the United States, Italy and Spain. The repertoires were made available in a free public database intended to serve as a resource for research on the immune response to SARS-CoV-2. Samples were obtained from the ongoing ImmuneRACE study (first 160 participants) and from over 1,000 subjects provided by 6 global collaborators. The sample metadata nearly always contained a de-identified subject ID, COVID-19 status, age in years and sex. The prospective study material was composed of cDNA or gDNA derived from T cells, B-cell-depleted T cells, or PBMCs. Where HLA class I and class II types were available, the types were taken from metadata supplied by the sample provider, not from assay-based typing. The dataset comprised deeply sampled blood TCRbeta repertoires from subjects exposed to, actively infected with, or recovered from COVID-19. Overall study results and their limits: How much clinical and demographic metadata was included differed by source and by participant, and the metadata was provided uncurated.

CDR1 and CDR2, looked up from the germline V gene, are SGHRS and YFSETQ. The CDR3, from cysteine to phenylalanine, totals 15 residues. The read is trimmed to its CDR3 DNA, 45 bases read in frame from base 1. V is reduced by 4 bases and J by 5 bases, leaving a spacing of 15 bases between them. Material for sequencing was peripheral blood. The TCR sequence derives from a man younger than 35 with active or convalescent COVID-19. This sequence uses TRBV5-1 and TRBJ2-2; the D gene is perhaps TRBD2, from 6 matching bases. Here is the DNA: TGCGCCAGCAGCATTAAGGGACTTTGGACCGGGGAGCTGTTTTTT. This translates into CASSIKGLWTGELFF.